This T cell receptor beta chain was obtained from a study of response to subunit inactivated influenza vaccine. The CDR3 totals 14 residues. Germline CDR1 and CDR2: SGHRS and YFSETQ. V lost 3 bases, J lost 5 bases, and 7 bases stayed unmatched. TCRdb re-called the RT-PCR reads through MiXCR, storing one row per CDR3 protein. The table has about 190,000 distinct CDR3 sequences, roughly an eighth seen once; the top ten hold 20% to 30%. The specimen comprised CD8+ T cells sorted from PBMCs, sampled approximately 5 days after vaccination. J is TRBJ2-7 and V is TRBV5-1; 8 bases fit TRBD1. This sequence was found in a man in his forties or fifties who received an inactivated influenza vaccine. The CDR3: CASSWTGIGNEQYF. The CDR3 nucleotides read TGCGCCAGCAGCTGGACAGGGATCGGCAACGAGCAGTACTTC.